This T cell receptor (beta chain) came from a study of T cells expressing NK-cell markers. Study-wide points: The study found dominant NKG2C+ clonotypes at 1.0-7.0% of CD8+ T cells in about 6 donors. These clonotypes additionally ranked first within the CD3+CD56-NKG2C+ fraction of several donors.

TCRdb reanalyzed the 5' RACE reads, giving one entry per CDR3 protein sequence and no DNA. Found here are about 550,000 distinct CDR3 sequences; the top ten clones hold approximately 4%. To note about this clonotype: Its specificity is unknown.

The CDR3 runs to 14 residues. From germline, CDR1 is MNHEY and CDR2 SVGAGI. The chain recombines TRBV6-5 with TRBJ1-2; with no DNA, the TCRdb D assignment of TRBD1 cannot be verified. Sequences were obtained from blood T cells: a sorted CD56 or NKG2C T cell subset, CD4+ or CD8+ T cells, or bulk PBMC T cells (not recorded which). This sequence originates from a young man in good health. CDR3 protein: CASSWLDRGGGYTF.